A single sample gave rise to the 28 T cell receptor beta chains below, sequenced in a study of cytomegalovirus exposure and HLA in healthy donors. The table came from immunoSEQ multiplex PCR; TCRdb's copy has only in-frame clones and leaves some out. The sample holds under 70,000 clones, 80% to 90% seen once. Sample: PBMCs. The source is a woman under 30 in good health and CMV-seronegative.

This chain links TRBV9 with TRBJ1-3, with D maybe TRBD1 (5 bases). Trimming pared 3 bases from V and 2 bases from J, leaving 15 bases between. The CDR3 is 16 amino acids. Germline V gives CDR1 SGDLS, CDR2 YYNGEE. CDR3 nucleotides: TGTGCCAGCAGCGCAACGGGGGGGGACGCTGGAAACACCATATATTTT. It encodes CASSATGGDAGNTIYF. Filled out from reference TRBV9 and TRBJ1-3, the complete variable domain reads DSGVTQTPKHLITATGQRVTLRCSPRSGDLSVYWYQQSLDQGLQFLIQYYNGEERAKGNILERFSAQQFPDLHSELNLSSLELGDSALYFCASSATGGDAGNTIYFGEGSWLTVV.

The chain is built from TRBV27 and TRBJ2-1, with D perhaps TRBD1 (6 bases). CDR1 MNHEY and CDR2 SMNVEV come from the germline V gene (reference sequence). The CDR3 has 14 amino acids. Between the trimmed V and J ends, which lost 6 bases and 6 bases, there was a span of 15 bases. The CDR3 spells CASSQQGLVNEQFF. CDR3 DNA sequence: TGTGCCAGCAGCCAACAGGGTCTGGTCAATGAGCAGTTCTTC.

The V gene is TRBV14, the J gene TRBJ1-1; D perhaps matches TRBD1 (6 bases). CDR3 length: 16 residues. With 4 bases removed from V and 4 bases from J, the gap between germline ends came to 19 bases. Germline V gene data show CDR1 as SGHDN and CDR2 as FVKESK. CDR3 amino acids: CASSPLGGAGSTEAFF. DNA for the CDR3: TGTGCCAGCAGCCCTCTCGGGGGGGCGGGGAGCACTGAAGCTTTCTTT.

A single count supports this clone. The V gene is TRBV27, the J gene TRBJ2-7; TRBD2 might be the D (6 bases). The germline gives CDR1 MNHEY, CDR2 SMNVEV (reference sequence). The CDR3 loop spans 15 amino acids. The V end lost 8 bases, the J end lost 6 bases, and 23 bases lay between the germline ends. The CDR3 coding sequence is TGTGCCAGCGGATTAGCGGCCGCCGTCCTAGGCGAGCAGTACTTC. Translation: CASGLAAAVLGEQYF.

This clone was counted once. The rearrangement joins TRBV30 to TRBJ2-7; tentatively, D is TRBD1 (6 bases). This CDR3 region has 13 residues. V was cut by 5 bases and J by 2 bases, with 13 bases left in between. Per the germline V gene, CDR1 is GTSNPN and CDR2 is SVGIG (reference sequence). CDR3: CAWLQGGTYEQYF. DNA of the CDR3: TGTGCCTGGTTACAGGGTGGTACCTACGAGCAGTACTTC. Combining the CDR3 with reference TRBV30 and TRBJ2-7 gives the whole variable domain SQTIHQWPATLVQPVGSPLSLECTVEGTSNPNLYWYRQAAGRGLQLLFYSVGIGQISSEVPQNLSASRPQDRQFILSSKKLLLSDSGFYLCAWLQGGTYEQYFGPGTRLTVT.

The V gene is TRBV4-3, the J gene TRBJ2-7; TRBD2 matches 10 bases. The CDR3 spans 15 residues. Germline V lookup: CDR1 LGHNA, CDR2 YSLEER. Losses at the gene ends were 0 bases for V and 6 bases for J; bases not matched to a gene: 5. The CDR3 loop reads CASSQDLASGGEQYF. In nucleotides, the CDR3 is TGCGCCAGCAGCCAAGATCTGGCTAGCGGGGGCGAGCAGTACTTC.

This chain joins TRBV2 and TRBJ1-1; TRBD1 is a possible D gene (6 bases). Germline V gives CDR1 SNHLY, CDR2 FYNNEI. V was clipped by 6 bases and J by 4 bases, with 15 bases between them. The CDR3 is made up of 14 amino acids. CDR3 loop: CASSRTGIGTEAFF. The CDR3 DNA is TGTGCCAGCAGCCGAACAGGGATCGGCACTGAAGCTTTCTTT.

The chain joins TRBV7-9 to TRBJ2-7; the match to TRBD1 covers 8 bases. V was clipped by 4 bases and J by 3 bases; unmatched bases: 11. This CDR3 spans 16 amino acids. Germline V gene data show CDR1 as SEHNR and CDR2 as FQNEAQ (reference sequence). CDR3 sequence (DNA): TGTGCCAGCAGCTCTGGGGGATGGGACAGGTACTACGAGCAGTACTTC. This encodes CASSSGGWDRYYEQYF.

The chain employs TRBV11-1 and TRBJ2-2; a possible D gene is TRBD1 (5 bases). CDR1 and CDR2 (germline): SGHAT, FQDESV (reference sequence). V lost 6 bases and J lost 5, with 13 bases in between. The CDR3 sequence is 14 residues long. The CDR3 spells CASSGSRVTGELFF. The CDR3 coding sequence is TGTGCCAGCAGTGGATCCAGGGTGACCGGGGAGCTGTTTTTT.

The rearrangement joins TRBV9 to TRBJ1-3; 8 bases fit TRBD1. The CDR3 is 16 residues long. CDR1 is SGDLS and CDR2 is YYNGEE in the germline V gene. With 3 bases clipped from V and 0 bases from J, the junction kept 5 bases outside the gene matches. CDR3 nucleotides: TGTGCCAGCAGCGACCAGGGGGCTGTCTCTGGAAACACCATATATTTT. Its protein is CASSDQGAVSGNTIYF.

The CDR3 region has the DNA TGTGCCAGCAGCCCGACTAGCGGGAGAAAATCCTACGAGCAGTACTTC. This codes for CASSPTSGRKSYEQYF. V usage is TRBV5-4 and J usage is TRBJ2-7; the match to TRBD2 covers 12 bases. V lost 4 bases to trimming and J lost 1 base; unmatched junction nucleotides: 6. CDR1 is SGHNT and CDR2 is YYREEE in the germline V gene (reference sequence). The CDR3 runs 16 residues.

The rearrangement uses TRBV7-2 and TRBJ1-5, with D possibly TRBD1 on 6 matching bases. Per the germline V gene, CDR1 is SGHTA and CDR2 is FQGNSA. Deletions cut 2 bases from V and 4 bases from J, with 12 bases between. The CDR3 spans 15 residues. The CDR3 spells CASSLMQGRNQPQHF. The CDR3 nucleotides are TGTGCCAGCAGCTTAATGCAGGGGCGGAATCAGCCCCAGCATTTT.

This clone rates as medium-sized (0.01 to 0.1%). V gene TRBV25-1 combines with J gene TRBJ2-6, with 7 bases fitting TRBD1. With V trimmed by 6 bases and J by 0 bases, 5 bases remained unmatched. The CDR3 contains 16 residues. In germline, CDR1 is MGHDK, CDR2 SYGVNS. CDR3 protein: CASRTGLGSGANVLTF. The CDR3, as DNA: TGTGCCAGCAGGACAGGGCTCGGCTCTGGGGCCAACGTCCTGACTTTC. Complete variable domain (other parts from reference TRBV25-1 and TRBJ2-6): EADIYQTPRYLVIGTGKKITLECSQTMGHDKMYWYQQDPGMELHLIHYSYGVNSTEKGDLSSESTVSRIRTEHFPLTLESARPSHTSQYLCASRTGLGSGANVLTFGAGSRLTVL.

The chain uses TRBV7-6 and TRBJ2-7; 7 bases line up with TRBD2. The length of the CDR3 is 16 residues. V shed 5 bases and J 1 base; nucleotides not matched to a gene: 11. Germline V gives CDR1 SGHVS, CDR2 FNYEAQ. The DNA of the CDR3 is TGTGCCAGCAGCCAACGGCTGGCGGGGGAGTCCTACGAGCAGTACTTC. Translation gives CASSQRLAGESYEQYF. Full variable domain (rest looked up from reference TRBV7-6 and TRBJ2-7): GAGVSQSPRYKVTKRGQDVALRCDPISGHVSLYWYRQALGQGPEFLTYFNYEAQQDKSGLPNDRFSAERPEGSISTLTIQRTEQRDSAMYRCASSQRLAGESYEQYFGPGTRLTVT.

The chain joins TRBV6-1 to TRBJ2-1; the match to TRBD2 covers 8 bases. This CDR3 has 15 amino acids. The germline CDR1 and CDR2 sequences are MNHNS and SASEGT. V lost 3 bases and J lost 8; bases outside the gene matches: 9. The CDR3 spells CASSEVGGEVDEQFF. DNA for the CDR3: TGTGCCAGCAGTGAGGTCGGGGGGGAGGTCGATGAGCAGTTCTTC.

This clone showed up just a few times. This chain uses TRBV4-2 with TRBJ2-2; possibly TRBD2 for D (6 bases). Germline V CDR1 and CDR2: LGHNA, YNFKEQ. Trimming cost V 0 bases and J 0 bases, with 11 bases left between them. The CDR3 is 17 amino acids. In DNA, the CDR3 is TGTGCCAGCAGCCAAGACCGAGGGAGGACGAACACCGGGGAGCTGTTTTTT. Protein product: CASSQDRGRTNTGELFF.

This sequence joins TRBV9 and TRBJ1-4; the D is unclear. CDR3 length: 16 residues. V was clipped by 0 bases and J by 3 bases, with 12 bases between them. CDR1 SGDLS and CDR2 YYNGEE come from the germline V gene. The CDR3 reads CASSVGSGKANEKLFF. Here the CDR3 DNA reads TGTGCCAGCAGCGTAGGCTCGGGGAAGGCTAATGAAAAACTGTTTTTT.

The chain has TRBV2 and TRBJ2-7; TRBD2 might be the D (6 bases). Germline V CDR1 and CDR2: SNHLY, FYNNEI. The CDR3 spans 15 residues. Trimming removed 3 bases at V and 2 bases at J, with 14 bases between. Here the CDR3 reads CASSDVGEVTYEQYF. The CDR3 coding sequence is TGTGCCAGCAGTGATGTGGGGGAGGTAACCTACGAGCAGTACTTC.

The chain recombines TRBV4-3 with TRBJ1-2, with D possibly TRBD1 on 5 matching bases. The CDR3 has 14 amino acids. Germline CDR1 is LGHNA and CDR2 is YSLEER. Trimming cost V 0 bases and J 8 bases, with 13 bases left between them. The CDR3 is CASSQDLQGLGYTF. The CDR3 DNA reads TGCGCCAGCAGCCAAGATCTTCAGGGCCTCGGCTACACCTTC.

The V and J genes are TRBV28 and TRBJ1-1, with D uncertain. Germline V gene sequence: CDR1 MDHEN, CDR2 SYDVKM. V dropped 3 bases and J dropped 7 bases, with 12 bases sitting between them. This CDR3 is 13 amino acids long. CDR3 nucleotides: TGTGCCAGCAGTTTTAGAGGAGGAAGTGAAGCTTTCTTT. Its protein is CASSFRGGSEAFF.

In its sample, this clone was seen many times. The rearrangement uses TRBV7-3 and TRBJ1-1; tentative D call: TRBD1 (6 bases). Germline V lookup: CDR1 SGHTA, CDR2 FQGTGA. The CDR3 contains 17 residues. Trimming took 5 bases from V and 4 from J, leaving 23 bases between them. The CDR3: CASSGIEGVGLGTEAFF. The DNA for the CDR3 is TGTGCCAGCAGCGGAATCGAGGGGGTGGGGCTAGGCACTGAAGCTTTCTTT.

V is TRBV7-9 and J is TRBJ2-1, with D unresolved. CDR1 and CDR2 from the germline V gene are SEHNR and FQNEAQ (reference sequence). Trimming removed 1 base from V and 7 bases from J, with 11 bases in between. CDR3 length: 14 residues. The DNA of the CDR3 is TGTGCCAGCAGCTTAGATCTCGTCCTGAATGAGCAGTTCTTC. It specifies CASSLDLVLNEQFF.

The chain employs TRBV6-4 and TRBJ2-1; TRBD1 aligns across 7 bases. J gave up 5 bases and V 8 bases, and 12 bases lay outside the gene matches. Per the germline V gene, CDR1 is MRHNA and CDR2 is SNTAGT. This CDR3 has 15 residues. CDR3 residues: CASSEGAGDNNEQFF. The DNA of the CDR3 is TGTGCCAGCTCCGAGGGGGCAGGGGACAACAATGAGCAGTTCTTC.

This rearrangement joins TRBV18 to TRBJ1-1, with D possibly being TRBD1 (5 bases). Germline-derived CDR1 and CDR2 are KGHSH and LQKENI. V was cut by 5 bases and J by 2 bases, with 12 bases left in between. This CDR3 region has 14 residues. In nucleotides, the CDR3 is TGTGCCAGCTCATCTTTGGGGCAAAACACTGAAGCTTTCTTT. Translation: CASSSLGQNTEAFF.

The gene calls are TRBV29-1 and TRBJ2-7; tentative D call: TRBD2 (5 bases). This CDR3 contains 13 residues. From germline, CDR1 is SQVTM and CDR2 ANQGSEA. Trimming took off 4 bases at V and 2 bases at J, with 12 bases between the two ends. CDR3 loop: CSVVWRATYEQYF. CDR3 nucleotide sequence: TGCAGCGTTGTCTGGCGGGCCACCTACGAGCAGTACTTC.

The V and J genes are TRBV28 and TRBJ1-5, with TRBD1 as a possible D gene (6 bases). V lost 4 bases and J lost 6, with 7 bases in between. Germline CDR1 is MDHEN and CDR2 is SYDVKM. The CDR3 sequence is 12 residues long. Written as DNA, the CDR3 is TGTGCCAGCAGTTCAGGGGCTCAGCCCCAGCATTTT. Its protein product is CASSSGAQPQHF.

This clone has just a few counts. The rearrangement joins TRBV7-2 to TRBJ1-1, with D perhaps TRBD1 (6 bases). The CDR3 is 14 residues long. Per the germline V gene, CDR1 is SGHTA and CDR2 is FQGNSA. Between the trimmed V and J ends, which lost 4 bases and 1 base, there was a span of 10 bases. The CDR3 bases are TGTGCCAGCAGCTACAGGGCAAAGAACACTGAAGCTTTCTTT. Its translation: CASSYRAKNTEAFF.

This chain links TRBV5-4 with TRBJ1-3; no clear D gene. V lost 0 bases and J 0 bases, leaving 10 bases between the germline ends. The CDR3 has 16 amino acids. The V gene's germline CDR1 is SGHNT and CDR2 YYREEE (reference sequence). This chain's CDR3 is CASSLAPPSSGNTIYF. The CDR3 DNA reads TGTGCCAGCAGCTTGGCACCACCGAGCTCTGGAAACACCATATATTTT. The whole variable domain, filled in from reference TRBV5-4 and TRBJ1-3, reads ETGVTQSPTHLIKTRGQQVTLRCSSQSGHNTVSWYQQALGQGPQFIFQYYREEENGRGNFPPRFSGLQFPNYSSELNVNALELDDSALYLCASSLAPPSSGNTIYFGEGSWLTVV.